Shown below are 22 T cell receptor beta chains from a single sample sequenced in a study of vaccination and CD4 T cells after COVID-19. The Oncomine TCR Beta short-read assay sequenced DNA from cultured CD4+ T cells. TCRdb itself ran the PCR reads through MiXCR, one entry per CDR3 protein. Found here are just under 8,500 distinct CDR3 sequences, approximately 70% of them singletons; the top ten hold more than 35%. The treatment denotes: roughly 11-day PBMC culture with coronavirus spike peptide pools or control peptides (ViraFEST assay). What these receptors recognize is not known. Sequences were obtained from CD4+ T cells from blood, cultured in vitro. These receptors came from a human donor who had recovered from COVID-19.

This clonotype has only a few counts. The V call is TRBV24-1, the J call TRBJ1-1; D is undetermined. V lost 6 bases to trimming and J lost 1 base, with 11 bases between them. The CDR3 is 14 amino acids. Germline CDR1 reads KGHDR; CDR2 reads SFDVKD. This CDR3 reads CATSYKGGNTEAFF. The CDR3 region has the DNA TGTGCCACCAGTTATAAGGGAGGGAACACTGAAGCTTTCTTT.

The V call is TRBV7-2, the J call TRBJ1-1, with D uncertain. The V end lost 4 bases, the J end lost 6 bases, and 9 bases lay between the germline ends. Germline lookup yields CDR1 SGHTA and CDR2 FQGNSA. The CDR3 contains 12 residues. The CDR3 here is CASSYAFAEAFF. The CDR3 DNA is TGTGCCAGCAGCTACGCGTTTGCTGAAGCTTTCTTT.

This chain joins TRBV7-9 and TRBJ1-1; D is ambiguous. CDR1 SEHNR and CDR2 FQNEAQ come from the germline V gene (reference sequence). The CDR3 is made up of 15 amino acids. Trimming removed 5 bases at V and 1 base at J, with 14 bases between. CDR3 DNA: TGTGCCAGCAGCCTAAGAGGGTTAGGGAACACTGAAGCTTTCTTT. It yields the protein CASSLRGLGNTEAFF.

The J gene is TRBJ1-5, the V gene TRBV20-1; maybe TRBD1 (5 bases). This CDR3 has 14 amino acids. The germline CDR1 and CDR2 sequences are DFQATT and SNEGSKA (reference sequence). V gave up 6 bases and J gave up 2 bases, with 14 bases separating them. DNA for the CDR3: TGCAGTGCAGTGAATGGGGGGGGCAATCAGCCCCAGCATTTT. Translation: CSAVNGGGNQPQHF.

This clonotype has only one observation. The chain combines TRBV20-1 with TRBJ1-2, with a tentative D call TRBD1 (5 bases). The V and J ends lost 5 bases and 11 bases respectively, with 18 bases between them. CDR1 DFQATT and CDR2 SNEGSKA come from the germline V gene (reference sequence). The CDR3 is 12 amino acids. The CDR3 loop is CSAPRDGDEYTF. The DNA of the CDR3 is TGCAGTGCTCCGAGGGACGGGGATGAATACACCTTC.

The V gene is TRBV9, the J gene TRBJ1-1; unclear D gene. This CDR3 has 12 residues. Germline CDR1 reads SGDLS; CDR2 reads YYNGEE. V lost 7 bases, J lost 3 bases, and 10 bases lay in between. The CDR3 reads CASGKSYTEAFF. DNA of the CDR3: TGTGCCAGCGGAAAGTCCTACACTGAAGCTTTCTTT.

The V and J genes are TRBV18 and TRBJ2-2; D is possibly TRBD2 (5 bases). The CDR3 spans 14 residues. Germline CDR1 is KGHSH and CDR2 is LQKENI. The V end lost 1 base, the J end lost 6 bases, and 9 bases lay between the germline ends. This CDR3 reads CASSPLDGAGELFF. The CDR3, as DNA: TGTGCCAGCTCACCACTTGACGGGGCCGGGGAGCTGTTTTTT.

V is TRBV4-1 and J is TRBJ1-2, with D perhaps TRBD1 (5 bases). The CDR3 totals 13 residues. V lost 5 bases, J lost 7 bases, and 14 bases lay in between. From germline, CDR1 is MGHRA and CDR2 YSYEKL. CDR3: CASSIRAWGGYTF. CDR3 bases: TGCGCCAGCAGCATCAGGGCCTGGGGTGGCTACACCTTC.

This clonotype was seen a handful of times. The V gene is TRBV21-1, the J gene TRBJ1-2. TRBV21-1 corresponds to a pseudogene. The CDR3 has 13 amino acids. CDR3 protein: CASTPTRNYGYTF. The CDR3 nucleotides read TGTGCCAGCACCCCGACCCGTAACTATGGCTACACCTTC.

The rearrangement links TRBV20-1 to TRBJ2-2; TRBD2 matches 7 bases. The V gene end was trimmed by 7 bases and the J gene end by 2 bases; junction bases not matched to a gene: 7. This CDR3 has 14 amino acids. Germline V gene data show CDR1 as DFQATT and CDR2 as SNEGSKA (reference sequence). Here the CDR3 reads CSVPGLLNTGELFF. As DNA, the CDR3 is TGCAGTGTTCCGGGACTATTAAACACCGGGGAGCTGTTTTTT.

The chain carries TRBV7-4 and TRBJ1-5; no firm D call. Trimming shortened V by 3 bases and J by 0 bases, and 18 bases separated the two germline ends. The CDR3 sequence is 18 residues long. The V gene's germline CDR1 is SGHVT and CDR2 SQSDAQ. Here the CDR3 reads CASSFWDPSLYSNQPQHF. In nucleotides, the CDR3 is TGTGCCAGCAGCTTTTGGGATCCCTCACTTTATAGCAATCAGCCCCAGCATTTT. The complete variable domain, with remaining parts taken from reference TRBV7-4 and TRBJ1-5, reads GAGVSQSPRYKVAKRGRDVALRCDSISGHVTLYWYRQTLGQGSEVLTYSQSDAQRDKSGRPSGRFSAERPERSVSTLKIQRTEQGDSAVYLCASSFWDPSLYSNQPQHFGDGTRLSIL.

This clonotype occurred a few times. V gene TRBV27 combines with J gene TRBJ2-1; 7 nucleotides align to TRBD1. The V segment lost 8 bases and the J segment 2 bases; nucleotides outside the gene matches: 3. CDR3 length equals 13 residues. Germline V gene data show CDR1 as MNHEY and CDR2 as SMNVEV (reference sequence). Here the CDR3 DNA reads TGTGCCAGCCTAGACAGGGCCTACAATGAGCAGTTCTTC. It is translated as CASLDRAYNEQFF.

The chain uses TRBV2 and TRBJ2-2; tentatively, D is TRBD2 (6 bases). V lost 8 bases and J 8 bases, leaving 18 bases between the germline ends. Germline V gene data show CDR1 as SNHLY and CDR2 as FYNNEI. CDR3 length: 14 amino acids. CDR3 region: CASRPSDVSGELFF. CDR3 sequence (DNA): TGTGCCAGCCGGCCTAGCGATGTTTCTGGGGAGCTGTTTTTT.

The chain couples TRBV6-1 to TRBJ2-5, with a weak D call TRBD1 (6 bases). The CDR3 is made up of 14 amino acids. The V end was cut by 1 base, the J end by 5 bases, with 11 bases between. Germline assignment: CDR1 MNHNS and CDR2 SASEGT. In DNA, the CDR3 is TGTGCCAGCAGTGAAGTGTACAGGGTGGAGACCCAGTACTTC. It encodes CASSEVYRVETQYF.

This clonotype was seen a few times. CDR3 sequence: CASSKDRDGSPLHF. The CDR3 nucleotides read TGTGCCAGCAGCAAGGACAGGGATGGTTCACCCCTCCACTTT. The chain carries TRBV27 and TRBJ1-6; 8 bases are a match to TRBD1. Germline trimming cut 6 bases from V and 9 bases from J; bases unmatched to any gene: 7. The germline CDR1 and CDR2 sequences are MNHEY and SMNVEV (reference sequence). This CDR3 is 14 amino acids long.

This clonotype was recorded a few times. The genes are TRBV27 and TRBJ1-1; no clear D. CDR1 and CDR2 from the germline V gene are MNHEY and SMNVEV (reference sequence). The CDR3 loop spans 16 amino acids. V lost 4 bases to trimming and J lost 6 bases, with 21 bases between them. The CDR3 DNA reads TGTGCCAGCAGTTCACCCTTGGCTCTCAGAAAGGCTGAAGCTTTCTTT. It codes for CASSSPLALRKAEAFF.

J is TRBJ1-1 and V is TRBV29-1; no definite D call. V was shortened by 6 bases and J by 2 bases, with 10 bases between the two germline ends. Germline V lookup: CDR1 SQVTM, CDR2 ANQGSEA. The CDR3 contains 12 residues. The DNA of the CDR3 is TGCAGCGTCCATACGTCAAACACTGAAGCTTTCTTT. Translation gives CSVHTSNTEAFF.

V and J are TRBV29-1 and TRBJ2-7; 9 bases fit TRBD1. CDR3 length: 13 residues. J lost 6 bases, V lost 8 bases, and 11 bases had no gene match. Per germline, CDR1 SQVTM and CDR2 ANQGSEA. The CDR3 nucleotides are TGCAGCATCAAGGGGACAGGGACTGGCGAGCAGTACTTC. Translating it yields CSIKGTGTGEQYF.

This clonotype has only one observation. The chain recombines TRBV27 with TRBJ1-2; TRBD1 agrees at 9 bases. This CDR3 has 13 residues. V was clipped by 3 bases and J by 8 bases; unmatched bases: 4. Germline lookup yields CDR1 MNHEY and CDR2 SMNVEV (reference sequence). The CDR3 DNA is TGTGCCAGCAGTTTGTCAGGGACAGGGGGCTACACCTTC. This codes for CASSLSGTGGYTF.

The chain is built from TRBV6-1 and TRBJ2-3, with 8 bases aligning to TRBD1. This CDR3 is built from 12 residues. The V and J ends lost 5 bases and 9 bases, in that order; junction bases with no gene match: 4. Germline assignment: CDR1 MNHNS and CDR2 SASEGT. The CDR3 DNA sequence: TGTGCCAGCAGTCCTGGACAGGGCACGCAGTATTTT. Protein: CASSPGQGTQYF.

The CDR3 here is CASSTARGDSYGYTF. CDR3 coding DNA: TGTGCCAGCAGCACCGCCCGAGGGGATTCGTATGGCTACACCTTC. The J gene is TRBJ1-2, the V gene TRBV27; maybe TRBD1 (5 bases). Germline loops: CDR1 MNHEY, CDR2 SMNVEV (reference sequence). The CDR3 has 15 residues. Trimming stripped 6 bases from V and 5 bases from J, with 19 bases between.

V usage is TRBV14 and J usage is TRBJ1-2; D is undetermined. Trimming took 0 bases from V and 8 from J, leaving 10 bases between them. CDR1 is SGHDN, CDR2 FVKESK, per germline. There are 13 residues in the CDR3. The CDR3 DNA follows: TGTGCCAGCAGCCAAGATCGGGTGGGGGGCTACACCTTC. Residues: CASSQDRVGGYTF.